This T cell receptor beta chain comes out of a study of T cells in localized non-small cell lung cancer. The study, taken as a whole, reports: Paired adjacent lung recovered a median approximately 57 of the top 100 tumor clones. Measurement of T cell clonality placed uninvolved adjacent lung highest, above the level in tumor.

Germline lookup yields CDR1 SGHRS and CDR2 YFSETQ. The CDR3 runs 12 residues. The V end was cut by 4 bases, the J end by 3 bases, with 4 bases between. Sequenced by immunoSEQ multiplex PCR; TCRdb stores in-frame clones only, minus some. The sample holds more than 35,000 clones; around nine tenths are singletons and the top ten take roughly 7.4%. Of note for this clone: What it recognizes is unknown.

The sequence was obtained from a female donor aged 60 or older with stage I lung adenocarcinoma. This chain connects TRBV5-1 to TRBJ2-2, with D hard to call. The starting material was peripheral blood, obtained before any cancer treatment. CDR3 sequence reads: CASSPYTGELFF. DNA for the CDR3: TGCGCCAGCAGCCCCTACACCGGGGAGCTGTTTTTT.